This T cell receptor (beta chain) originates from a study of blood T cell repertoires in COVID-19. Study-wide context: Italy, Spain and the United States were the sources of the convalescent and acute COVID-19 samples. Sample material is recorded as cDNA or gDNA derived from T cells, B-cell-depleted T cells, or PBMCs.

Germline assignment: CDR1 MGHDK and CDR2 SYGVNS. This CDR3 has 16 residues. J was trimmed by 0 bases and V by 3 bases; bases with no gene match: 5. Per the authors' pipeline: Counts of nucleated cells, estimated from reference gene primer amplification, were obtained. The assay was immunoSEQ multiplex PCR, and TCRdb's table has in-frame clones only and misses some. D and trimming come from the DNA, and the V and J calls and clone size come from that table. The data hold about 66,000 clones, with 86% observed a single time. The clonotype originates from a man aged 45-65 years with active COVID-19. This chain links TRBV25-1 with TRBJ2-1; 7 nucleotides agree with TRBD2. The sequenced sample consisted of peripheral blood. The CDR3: CASSDSSGPSYNEQFF. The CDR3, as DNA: TGTGCCAGCAGTGACTCTAGCGGACCCTCCTACAATGAGCAGTTCTTC. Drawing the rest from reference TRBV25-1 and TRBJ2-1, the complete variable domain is EADIYQTPRYLVIGTGKKITLECSQTMGHDKMYWYQQDPGMELHLIHYSYGVNSTEKGDLSSESTVSRIRTEHFPLTLESARPSHTSQYLCASSDSSGPSYNEQFFGPGTRLTVL.